This T cell receptor (beta chain) stems from a study of cytomegalovirus exposure and HLA in healthy donors. The PCR ran on 60 Vbeta and 13 Jbeta primers. Generated by immunoSEQ multiplex PCR, the TCRdb table keeps only in-frame clones and is missing some. The sample lists around 160,000 clones; over 70% were seen once. V was shortened by 7 bases and J by 4 bases, with 17 bases between the two germline ends. Germline V gene sequence: CDR1 SGHDT, CDR2 YYEEEE. This CDR3 has 14 amino acids. Study-wide results and caveats: What TCR beta sequences reportedly achieved was accurate prediction of HLA-A and HLA-B alleles in most subjects. Data from an earlier analysis indicated that most TCR beta V segments were productive either about 90% or about 30% of the time.

Comments on this clone: Its target is unknown.

This sequence was found in a young woman in good health and CMV-seronegative. The specimen sequenced was PBMCs. V usage is TRBV5-6 and J usage is TRBJ1-2; TRBD1 might be the D (6 bases). The CDR3 DNA reads TGTGCCAGCCTTATGGGGGGGGGCGGCTATGGCTACACCTTC. It codes for CASLMGGGGYGYTF.